A single sample gave rise to the 10 T cell receptor beta chains below, sequenced in a study of blood T cell repertoires in COVID-19 (dated by TCRdb to about 2020). The receptor library was made with the immunoSEQ multiplex PCR assay. Sourced from immuneACCESS, this table was stored by TCRdb with only in-frame sequences that have V and J called. A share of the clones is absent; for the studies checked, an unresolved V gene accounts for under half, and the remainder has no known explanation. The sample has around 700,000 clones on record, 85% to 90% of them singletons. The leading ten clones occupy roughly 0.25% of the sample. Sequenced material: peripheral blood. The source is a woman between 18 and 29 years old with acute or convalescent COVID-19.

J is TRBJ1-5 and V is TRBV7-8; D is possibly TRBD1 (6 bases). The CDR3 has 17 amino acids. CDR1 SGHVS and CDR2 FQNEAQ come from the germline V gene. V gave up 5 bases and J gave up 0 bases, with 17 bases separating them. This CDR3 is CASSQGYREHSNQPQHF. The CDR3 DNA is TGTGCCAGCAGCCAGGGATACAGGGAACATAGCAATCAGCCCCAGCATTTT.

The gene calls are TRBV6-5 and TRBJ2-4, with 9 bases aligning to TRBD1. J was trimmed by 2 bases and V by 4 bases; bases with no gene match: 6. This CDR3 comprises 16 residues. From germline, CDR1 is MNHEY and CDR2 SVGAGI. CDR3 amino acids: CASSSVGTGTKNIQYF. CDR3 bases: TGTGCCAGCAGTTCCGTTGGGACAGGGACCAAAAACATTCAGTACTTC.

This chain links TRBV15 with TRBJ1-3; possibly TRBD1 for D (5 bases). V lost 1 base to trimming and J lost 3 bases, with 13 bases between them. The CDR3 runs 16 residues. The V gene's germline CDR1 is LNHNV and CDR2 YYDKDF (reference sequence). The DNA of the CDR3 is TGTGCCACCAGCAGAGTCAGGGTATCTGATGGAAACACCATATATTTT. Residues: CATSRVRVSDGNTIYF.

V is TRBV2 and J is TRBJ2-5, with TRBD2 matching 12 bases. V trimming: 0 bases; J trimming: 4 bases; junction bases outside the gene matches: 6. The V gene's germline CDR1 is SNHLY and CDR2 FYNNEI. This CDR3 contains 17 residues. CDR3 sequence: CASSEALTSGGIETQYF. DNA of the CDR3: TGTGCCAGCAGTGAAGCCTTGACTAGCGGGGGCATAGAGACCCAGTACTTC.

The chain uses TRBV5-4 and TRBJ1-1, with D possibly matching TRBD1 (5 bases). This CDR3 is 13 amino acids long. In germline, CDR1 is SGHNT, CDR2 YYREEE (reference sequence). Trimming removed 4 bases at V and 4 bases at J, with 11 bases between. The CDR3 loop is CASSKDGGTEAFF. For the CDR3, the DNA is TGTGCCAGCAGCAAGGACGGGGGCACTGAAGCTTTCTTT.

This chain connects TRBV5-1 to TRBJ1-2; weak D call: TRBD1 (5 bases). CDR1 is SGHRS and CDR2 is YFSETQ in the germline V gene. Trimming took 0 bases from V and 8 from J, leaving 11 bases between them. The CDR3 spans 13 residues. CDR3 DNA sequence: TGCGCCAGCAGCTTGGAGGCGGAGGGGGGCTACACCTTC. This sequence encodes CASSLEAEGGYTF.

Written as DNA, the CDR3 is TGTGCCAGCAGCAAAAGGGTACGGACAGGGGAAAATAGGAGCTATGGCTACACCTTC. Protein sequence: CASSKRVRTGENRSYGYTF. The chain joins TRBV14 to TRBJ1-2; 9 bases fit TRBD1. Trimming at V came to 5 bases and at J to 4 bases, leaving 20 bases not matched to a gene. There are 19 residues in the CDR3. The germline CDR1 and CDR2 sequences are SGHDN and FVKESK.

This chain joins TRBV4-3 and TRBJ2-7; perhaps TRBD2 as D (5 bases). V was pared by 4 bases and J by 0 bases, with 19 bases between. The CDR3 extends over 17 amino acids. Germline CDR1 reads LGHNA; CDR2 reads YSLEER. The CDR3 DNA reads TGCGCCAGCAGCCTCCCGTCGCCCGAGCGGTTCTCCTACGAGCAGTACTTC. Translation gives CASSLPSPERFSYEQYF.

The chain links TRBV3-1 (or the pseudogene TRBV3-2) to TRBJ1-2; D remains ambiguous. The V end was cut by 5 bases, the J end by 4 bases, with 14 bases between. This CDR3 contains 14 residues. CDR1 is LGHDT and CDR2 is YNNKEL in the germline V gene (reference sequence). The CDR3 protein is CASSSTSEVYGYTF. CDR3 in DNA: TGTGCCAGCAGCTCCACATCCGAAGTCTATGGCTACACCTTC.

This chain connects TRBV5-1 to TRBJ2-7; 8 bases are a match to TRBD2. Trimming took 3 bases from V and 0 from J; bases not matched to a gene: 8. The germline V gene encodes CDR1 SGHRS and CDR2 YFSETQ. The CDR3 length is 16 residues. In nucleotides, the CDR3 is TGCGCCAGCAGCTGGGGGGAGCGGGGGAGCTCCTACGAGCAGTACTTC. As protein: CASSWGERGSSYEQYF.